This is a list of T cell receptor beta chains from one sample in a study of shared clonotypes between healthy human individuals. The method was immunoSEQ multiplex PCR; TCRdb's version includes in-frame clones alone and lacks a portion of them. The sample includes roughly 2.2 million clones, about nine tenths of them seen just once. Sequenced sample: naive CD4+ T cells from PBMCs. These receptors all come from a man younger than 30 in good health. Some clones in this sample may be carry-over from other donors' samples. Both conserved end residues are part of each CDR3. The order of the fields is D gene, clone size, J gene, V gene, CDR3 length, CDR3 DNA, CDR3 protein. D genes are given only for firm matches. Size is stated for part of the rows, as once, few or many counts, or as a class when the clone is expanded.

. . TRBJ2-6 TRBV28 14 TGTGCCAGCAGTCCATTCAGTGGGGCCAACGTCCTGACTTTC CASSPFSGANVLTF
TRBD2 . TRBJ2-1 TRBV7-9 17 TGTGCCAGCAGCCTAGCGGGAGGGCGGTCTCGCCCAAGGAAGCAGTTCTTC CASSLAGGRSRPRKQFF
. . TRBJ2-2 TRBV29-1 12 TGCAGCGGACAGGCCGACACCGGGGAGCTGTTTTTT CSGQADTGELFF
. . TRBJ2-3 TRBV4-3 16 TGCGCCAGCAGCCCAAGAGGTGGGGGGCGCACAGATACGCAGTATTTT CASSPRGGGRTDTQYF
. . TRBJ1-1 TRBV21-1 15 TGTGCCAGCAGCAAACCGGGCGGGATGAACACTGAAGCTTTCTTT CASSKPGGMNTEAFF
TRBD2 . TRBJ2-1 TRBV5-1 15 TGCGCCAGCAGCCCCACCGGGACTAGCACCCATGAGCAGTTCTTC CASSPTGTSTHEQFF
TRBD1 . TRBJ2-5 TRBV4-1 16 TGCGCCAGCAGCCAAGATCCGGGACAGGGGGCGCGGACCCAGTACTTC CASSQDPGQGARTQYF
. . TRBJ2-7 TRBV5-1 11 TGCGCCAGCAGTGGGTCCTACGAGCAGTACTTC CASSGSYEQYF
. . TRBJ1-5 TRBV30 14 TGTGCCTGGAGTCCACAGTCAGGGAATCAGCCCCAGCATTTT CAWSPQSGNQPQHF
. . TRBJ2-5 TRBV5-1 14 TGCGCCAGCAGCTTGGCAGGGGGAGGAGAGACCCAGTACTTC CASSLAGGGETQYF
. . TRBJ1-2 TRBV7-9 14 TGTGCCAGCAGCTTAGGGGCAGGGATAAATGGCTACACCTTC CASSLGAGINGYTF
. once TRBJ1-5 TRBV5-8 13 TGTGCCAGCAGCTACCCCCCCAATCAGCCCCAGCATTTT CASSYPPNQPQHF
. . TRBJ1-1 TRBV28 13 TGTGCCAGCAGTTTATTGGCAGGGTCTGAAGCTTTCTTT CASSLLAGSEAFF
. few TRBJ1-2 TRBV2 12 TGTGCCAGCCAGGGTACAGCCTATGGCTACACCTTC CASQGTAYGYTF
TRBD1 . TRBJ1-2 TRBV29-1 17 TGCAGCGTTGAAGGAGCAGGGGGCGAAGTAGCTAACTATGGCTACACCTTC CSVEGAGGEVANYGYTF
. . TRBJ2-1 TRBV9 18 TGTGCCAGCAGCCGAGGGGGGACAGCCAACATAGGGGCCAATGAGCAGTTCTTC CASSRGGTANIGANEQFF
. . TRBJ2-7 TRBV18 14 TGTGCCAGCTCACCAAGTCTGGGGGCCTACGAGCAGTACTTC CASSPSLGAYEQYF
TRBD1 . TRBJ1-2 TRBV28 15 TGTGCCAGCACCCTCCCGGGACAGGGGGCTTGGGGCTACACCTTC CASTLPGQGAWGYTF
. . TRBJ2-3 TRBV5-1 11 TGCGCCAGCAGTAACACAGATACGCAGTATTTT CASSNTDTQYF
. . TRBJ1-6 TRBV28 15 TGTGCCAGCAGAACCGGGACACCCTTGAATTCACCCCTCCACTTT CASRTGTPLNSPLHF
TRBD1 . TRBJ1-2 TRBV5-1 15 TGCGCCAGCAGCCCCGGGACAGGGGTCCAATATGGCTACACCTTC CASSPGTGVQYGYTF
. once TRBJ2-1 TRBV7-2 16 TGTGCCAGCAGCTTAATGGGCAGGTTGGGGCACAATGAGCAGTTCTTC CASSLMGRLGHNEQFF
. . TRBJ1-2 TRBV28 12 TGTGCCAGCTTGACTGTCAAGTTCGGCTACACCTTC CASLTVKFGYTF
TRBD2 . TRBJ2-7 TRBV6-5 15 TGTGCCAGCAGTACCGGACTAGCGGGATCGCACGAGCAGTACTTC CASSTGLAGSHEQYF
. . TRBJ2-3 TRBV28 13 TGTGCCACCCTGGGGGCGGCCAGGGATACGCAGTATTTT CATLGAARDTQYF
. once TRBJ2-7 TRBV5-1 12 TGCGCCAGCAGCTTGGGAACCTACGAGCAGTACTTC CASSLGTYEQYF
. . TRBJ2-2 TRBV7-2 16 TGTGCCAGCAGCCTTCCAAGCGGTTCAATCACCGGGGAGCTGTTTTTT CASSLPSGSITGELFF
. few TRBJ1-1 TRBV18 13 TGTGCCAGCTCACCGATGGACAAGGCTGAAGCTTTCTTT CASSPMDKAEAFF
. . TRBJ2-7 TRBV15 13 TGTGCCACCAGCCTTGTGGAACCCTACGAGCAGTACTTC CATSLVEPYEQYF
TRBD1 . TRBJ2-3 TRBV7-3 15 TGTGCCAGCAGTTATTCGGGACAGAACACAGATACGCAGTATTTT CASSYSGQNTDTQYF
. . TRBJ2-3 TRBV5-1 14 TGCGCCAGCGGAGGACAGATAAGCACAGATACGCAGTATTTT CASGGQISTDTQYF
TRBD1 . TRBJ2-3 TRBV29-1 12 TGCAGCGGACACAGGGGGAGAGATACGCAGTATTTT CSGHRGRDTQYF
TRBD2 . TRBJ2-7 TRBV29-1 13 TGCAGCGCCTCGCAGCGGGAGTCCTACGAGCAGTACTTC CSASQRESYEQYF
TRBD1 . TRBJ2-7 TRBV4-3 15 TGCGCCAGCAGCCAAGAGGGACAGGGGTACTACGAGCAGTACTTC CASSQEGQGYYEQYF
. . TRBJ1-5 TRBV19 15 TGTGCCAGTAGTATAGGAGCAGGGGGCAATCAGCCCCAGCATTTT CASSIGAGGNQPQHF
TRBD2 . TRBJ2-7 TRBV5-1 13 TGCGCCAGCAGCTCTAGCGGGAGTTACGAGCAGTACTTC CASSSSGSYEQYF
TRBD1 . TRBJ2-6 TRBV28 14 TGTGCCAGCAGGGGACAGGCTGGGGCCAACGTCCTGACTTTC CASRGQAGANVLTF
. . TRBJ2-5 TRBV18 16 TGTGCCAGCATTCCGCCGGGACCCCGTGGGGTCGAGACCCAGTACTTC CASIPPGPRGVETQYF
. . TRBJ1-2 TRBV5-1 16 TGCGCCAGCAGACCGCAGGGGTCCCGAGCTAACTATGGCTACACCTTC CASRPQGSRANYGYTF
. few TRBJ1-5 TRBV18 15 TGTGCCAGCTCACTAACGGTGAATAGCAATCAGCCCCAGCATTTT CASSLTVNSNQPQHF
TRBD2 . TRBJ2-7 TRBV11-3 19 TGTGCCAGCAGCTTTCTAGGGACTAGCGGGTTAATTAGGTCTTACGAGCAGTACTTC CASSFLGTSGLIRSYEQYF
TRBD1 . TRBJ1-1 TRBV5-1 15 TGCGCCAGCAGCGTGGGACAGGGGGGTCGCACTGAAGCTTTCTTT CASSVGQGGRTEAFF
TRBD2 . TRBJ2-1 TRBV4-1 16 TGCGCCAGCAGCCAAACAGGACTAGCGGGAGTTATTGAGCAGTTCTTC CASSQTGLAGVIEQFF
TRBD1 . TRBJ1-2 TRBV7-9 17 TGTGCCAGCAGCTCAACAGGGGGCATCCTAAAACTTGGCAGCTACACCTTC CASSSTGGILKLGSYTF
. . TRBJ1-5 TRBV18 16 TGTGCCAGCTCACCACTGGCCACAGGGAACAATCAGCCCCAGCATTTT CASSPLATGNNQPQHF
. . TRBJ2-3 TRBV5-1 12 TGCGCCAGCAGCTTGGAAACAGATACGCAGTATTTT CASSLETDTQYF
TRBD1 once TRBJ2-5 TRBV27 15 TGTGCCAGCAGTCCGGACAGGTTGAGACAAGAGACCCAGTACTTC CASSPDRLRQETQYF
TRBD2 . TRBJ2-1 TRBV9 15 TGTGCCAGCAGCCTCCCCCTAGCGGGAAACAATGAGCAGTTCTTC CASSLPLAGNNEQFF
TRBD2 . TRBJ2-1 TRBV5-1 13 TGCGCCAGCAGCCCGGGGACTATCAATGAGCAGTTCTTC CASSPGTINEQFF
. few TRBJ1-5 TRBV4-1 15 TGCGCCAGCAGCCAACCAAACAGGGACCGTCAGCCCCAGCATTTT CASSQPNRDRQPQHF
TRBD1 . TRBJ2-7 TRBV5-1 14 TGCGCCAGCAGCTCCCTTGGGACAGGGAACGAGCAGTACTTC CASSSLGTGNEQYF
TRBD1 . TRBJ1-2 TRBV28 15 TGTGCCAGCAGTTTCGGACAGGTCGGGAACTATGGCTACACCTTC CASSFGQVGNYGYTF
. . TRBJ2-1 TRBV5-1 16 TGCGCCAGCAGCTTGGCAGGAGGACCGACTTACAATGAGCAGTTCTTC CASSLAGGPTYNEQFF
. . TRBJ1-3 TRBV7-3 16 TGTGCCAGCAGCTTTCTCCAGACAACTTCAGGAAACACCATATATTTT CASSFLQTTSGNTIYF
TRBD1 . TRBJ2-1 TRBV7-7 17 TGTGCCAGCAGCTTAGCGCTTGGACAGGGGCCAAACAATGAGCAGTTCTTC CASSLALGQGPNNEQFF
TRBD1 . TRBJ2-5 TRBV5-1 17 TGCGCCAGCAGCTTGAGGTCCGGGACAGGGGGCCTGGAGACCCAGTACTTC CASSLRSGTGGLETQYF